The next 32 T cell receptor beta chains were all read from a single sample in a study of blood T cell repertoires in COVID-19. Repertoires were generated with immunoSEQ multiplex PCR, while TCRdb's copy carries only in-frame clones and drops some. The sample yields around 200,000 clones, about 83% seen once. Sequencing was carried out using peripheral blood. Receptor source: a woman aged 45 to 65 with acute or convalescent COVID-19.

The chain is built from TRBV24-1 and TRBJ1-4; 8 positions agree with TRBD1. With V trimmed by 4 bases and J by 8 bases, 8 bases remained unmatched. This CDR3 comprises 15 residues. Germline CDR1 reads KGHDR; CDR2 reads SFDVKD. The CDR3 spells CATSDPGQGSEKLFF. CDR3 nucleotide sequence: TGTGCCACCAGTGACCCCGGACAGGGTAGCGAAAAACTGTTTTTT.

This clone was recorded once. V usage is TRBV10-3 and J usage is TRBJ2-6; 10 bases are a match to TRBD1. CDR3 size: 16 residues. Germline loops: CDR1 ENHRY, CDR2 SYGVKD. V shed 9 bases and J 2 bases; nucleotides not matched to a gene: 7. Here the CDR3 reads CAIRAGTGAGANVLTF. In nucleotides, the CDR3 is TGTGCCATTAGAGCCGGGACAGGGGCTGGGGCCAACGTCCTGACTTTC.

Only one count was recorded for this clone. Other DNA sequences in this specimen translate into the identical CDR3. V usage is TRBV5-1 and J usage is TRBJ2-2; a weak D match, TRBD1 (6 bases). Germline assignment: CDR1 SGHRS and CDR2 YFSETQ. The CDR3 sequence is 16 residues long. V was pared by 0 bases and J by 2 bases, with 11 bases between. CDR3 residues: CASSLGRGGNTGELFF. The DNA of the CDR3 is TGCGCCAGCAGCTTGGGCCGTGGGGGCAACACCGGGGAGCTGTTTTTT.

The chain uses TRBV5-1 and TRBJ2-7; D is possibly TRBD1 (5 bases). V was trimmed by 0 bases and J by 0 bases, leaving 7 bases between them. CDR1 and CDR2 (germline): SGHRS, YFSETQ. The CDR3 is 14 residues long. In DNA, the CDR3 is TGCGCCAGCAGCTTGGGACAGCCCTCCTACGAGCAGTACTTC. The encoded protein is CASSLGQPSYEQYF.

A single count supports this clone. The CDR3 DNA sequence: TGCAGTGCTAGTCCATCACGACAGGGGGCGAATGGCTACACCTTC. Protein: CSASPSRQGANGYTF. This rearrangement joins TRBV20-1 to TRBJ1-2; 10 nucleotides match TRBD1. The CDR3 runs 15 residues. V gave up 3 bases and J gave up 6 bases; unmatched junction bases: 10. CDR1 and CDR2 (germline): DFQATT, SNEGSKA (reference sequence).

The rearrangement joins TRBV4-2 to TRBJ2-2; 10 bases line up with TRBD2. This CDR3 spans 17 amino acids. Germline V gene sequence: CDR1 LGHNA, CDR2 YNFKEQ. V lost 0 bases, J lost 5 bases, and 6 bases stayed unmatched. CDR3 nucleotide sequence: TGTGCCAGCAGCCAAGATTCAGCGGGAGGGCAAACCGGGGAGCTGTTTTTT. Protein sequence: CASSQDSAGGQTGELFF.

The chain combines TRBV20-1 with TRBJ2-1; D is unclear. The CDR3 length is 12 residues. In germline, CDR1 is DFQATT, CDR2 SNEGSKA (reference sequence). The V end lost 3 bases, the J end lost 4 bases, and 7 bases lay between the germline ends. The CDR3 is CSASPSYNEQFF. DNA for the CDR3: TGCAGTGCTAGTCCCTCGTACAATGAGCAGTTCTTC.

V is TRBV19 and J is TRBJ1-1; 9 bases are a match to TRBD1. Germline CDR1 and CDR2: LNHDA and SQIVND (reference sequence). The CDR3 sequence is 15 residues long. With 3 bases clipped from V and 3 bases from J, the junction kept 5 bases outside the gene matches. The CDR3 sequence is CASSIFDRGYTEAFF. CDR3 bases: TGTGCCAGTAGTATCTTCGACAGGGGGTACACTGAAGCTTTCTTT.

In its sample, this clone was seen once. The chain couples TRBV12-3 or TRBV12-4 to TRBJ2-7; possible D gene TRBD1, 6 bases. V lost 5 bases and J lost 7, with 12 bases in between. The CDR3 sequence is 12 residues long. CDR3 nucleotide sequence: TGTGCCAGCAGTCTACAGGGTTGGGAGCAGTACTTC. Amino acids: CASSLQGWEQYF.

The chain uses TRBV11-2 and TRBJ2-5, with 7 bases identical to TRBD2. The CDR3 has 17 amino acids. The ends lost 1 base at V and 4 bases at J; junction bases unmatched: 12. The germline gives CDR1 SGHAT, CDR2 FQNNGV. The CDR3 nucleotides are TGTGCCAGCAGCTTAGTTGGGGGAGGGCCACCCGGAGAGACCCAGTACTTC. Protein product: CASSLVGGGPPGETQYF.

V gene TRBV7-2 combines with J gene TRBJ2-6; possibly TRBD1 for D (5 bases). V was trimmed by 6 bases and J by 1 base, leaving 10 bases between them. Germline loops: CDR1 SGHTA, CDR2 FQGNSA. The CDR3 contains 15 residues. CDR3 in amino acids: CASRPPGSGANVLTF. The CDR3 coding sequence is TGTGCCAGCAGACCCCCAGGGTCTGGGGCCAACGTCCTGACTTTC.

The chain has TRBV2 and TRBJ2-1; 11 bases are a match to TRBD1. Germline-derived CDR1 and CDR2 are SNHLY and FYNNEI. Losses at the gene ends were 2 bases for V and 5 bases for J; bases not matched to a gene: 5. This CDR3 contains 16 residues. The CDR3: CASSEIGTGGHNEQFF. The CDR3 DNA follows: TGTGCCAGCAGTGAAATCGGGACAGGGGGACACAATGAGCAGTTCTTC. Together with reference TRBV2 and TRBJ2-1, the CDR3 gives the full variable domain: EPEVTQTPSHQVTQMGQEVILRCVPISNHLYFYWYRQILGQKVEFLVSFYNNEISEKSEIFDDQFSVERPDGSNFTLKIRSTKLEDSAMYFCASSEIGTGGHNEQFFGPGTRLTVL.

This chain uses TRBV9 with TRBJ2-1; D unresolved. Trimming cost V 0 bases and J 4 bases, with 5 bases left between them. The CDR3 runs 13 residues. Germline V gene lookup returns CDR1 SGDLS and CDR2 YYNGEE. The CDR3 sequence is CASSVDRYNEQFF. The CDR3 DNA is TGTGCCAGCAGCGTAGACAGATACAATGAGCAGTTCTTC.

The gene calls are TRBV27 and TRBJ2-7; 7 bases are a match to TRBD1. The germline V gene encodes CDR1 MNHEY and CDR2 SMNVEV (reference sequence). The CDR3 is made up of 13 amino acids. V lost 2 bases and J lost 5; bases outside the gene matches: 3. The CDR3 nucleotides are TGTGCCAGCAGTTTACACAGGGGCAACGAGCAGTACTTC. Translating it yields CASSLHRGNEQYF.

This clone has just one count. The chain joins TRBV19 to TRBJ1-2; 10 nucleotides match TRBD1. The CDR3 sequence is 15 residues long. Trimming removed 6 bases from V and 7 bases from J; junction bases left unmatched: 11. Germline V CDR1 and CDR2: LNHDA, SQIVND (reference sequence). The chain's CDR3 is CASRYRDRGEVGYTF. CDR3 sequence (DNA): TGTGCCAGTAGGTATAGGGACAGGGGCGAGGTTGGCTACACCTTC.

The gene calls are TRBV6-5 and TRBJ1-5; D is unresolved. V was pared by 4 bases and J by 7 bases, with 14 bases between. The CDR3 is 14 amino acids. Per germline, CDR1 MNHEY and CDR2 SVGAGI. CDR3 sequence: CASSLARDGQPQHF. CDR3 nucleotide sequence: TGTGCCAGCAGTTTAGCGAGGGATGGACAGCCCCAGCATTTT.

This chain joins TRBV2 and TRBJ2-5; D might be TRBD1 (6 bases). The CDR3 has 13 residues. V lost 6 bases and J lost 5, with 13 bases in between. Germline V gene lookup returns CDR1 SNHLY and CDR2 FYNNEI. This CDR3 reads CASRRSTGETQYF. CDR3 nucleotide sequence: TGTGCCAGCAGGAGAAGTACAGGGGAGACCCAGTACTTC.

The V and J genes are TRBV2 and TRBJ2-7, with 10 bases lining up with TRBD1. With V trimmed by 10 bases and J by 3 bases, 6 bases remained unmatched. Germline-derived CDR1 and CDR2 are SNHLY and FYNNEI. The CDR3 is 13 amino acids. CDR3 coding DNA: TGTGCCACCCGGGACAGGGGTTACTACGAGCAGTACTTC. Translating it yields CATRDRGYYEQYF. Filled out from reference TRBV2 and TRBJ2-7, the complete variable domain reads EPEVTQTPSHQVTQMGQEVILRCVPISNHLYFYWYRQILGQKVEFLVSFYNNEISEKSEIFDDQFSVERPDGSNFTLKIRSTKLEDSAMYFCATRDRGYYEQYFGPGTRLTVT.

The rearrangement links TRBV19 to TRBJ2-1; 11 bases align to TRBD1. Germline V gives CDR1 LNHDA, CDR2 SQIVND (reference sequence). V lost 5 bases, J lost 7 bases, and 7 bases stayed unmatched. This CDR3 has 15 amino acids. Here the CDR3 DNA reads TGTGCCAGTAGTCCTTGGGGACAGGGGGGTAATGAGCAGTTCTTC. The encoded protein is CASSPWGQGGNEQFF.

This clone was detected once. The chain links TRBV5-1 to TRBJ2-7, with TRBD2 identical over 7 bases. Germline CDR1 and CDR2: SGHRS and YFSETQ. This CDR3 contains 16 residues. V shed 0 bases and J 2 bases; nucleotides not matched to a gene: 8. The CDR3 nucleotides read TGCGCCAGCAGCTTGGAGGGTCTAGCGGCTCCCTACGAGCAGTACTTC. Protein: CASSLEGLAAPYEQYF. Combining the CDR3 with reference TRBV5-1 and TRBJ2-7 gives the whole variable domain KAGVTQTPRYLIKTRGQQVTLSCSPISGHRSVSWYQQTPGQGLQFLFEYFSETQRNKGNFPGRFSGRQFSNSRSEMNVSTLELGDSALYLCASSLEGLAAPYEQYFGPGTRLTVT.

The chain uses TRBV5-1 and TRBJ1-2; 8 bases are a match to TRBD1. CDR3 length: 16 residues. Germline values: CDR1 SGHRS, CDR2 YFSETQ. Trimming cost V 4 bases and J 5 bases; bases outside gene matches: 13. The CDR3, as DNA: TGCGCCAGCAGCCCCACCCCGAAAACAGGGGGGTATGGCTACACCTTC. Its protein is CASSPTPKTGGYGYTF.

The rearrangement links TRBV30 to TRBJ1-1; 8 bases line up with TRBD1. The CDR3 runs to 13 residues. Germline loops: CDR1 GTSNPN, CDR2 SVGIG (reference sequence). With 3 bases clipped from V and 3 bases from J, the junction kept 3 bases outside the gene matches. CDR3: CAWRYRGDTEAFF. The DNA of the CDR3 is TGTGCCTGGAGATACAGGGGGGACACTGAAGCTTTCTTT.

The rearrangement links TRBV11-2 to TRBJ2-2, with 7 nucleotides matching TRBD2. CDR1 is SGHAT and CDR2 is FQNNGV in the germline V gene. The CDR3 length is 14 residues. The V gene end was trimmed by 1 base and the J gene end by 5 bases; junction bases not matched to a gene: 1. This CDR3 reads CASSLVRGTGELFF. The DNA of the CDR3 is TGTGCCAGCAGCTTAGTGCGGGGGACCGGGGAGCTGTTTTTT.

The chain couples TRBV29-1 to TRBJ2-1; TRBD2 aligns across 7 bases. Losses at the gene ends were 4 bases for V and 2 bases for J; bases not matched to a gene: 8. CDR1 is SQVTM and CDR2 is ANQGSEA in the germline V gene. The CDR3 extends over 15 amino acids. The CDR3 DNA is TGCAGCGTTGCCTTACCCGGGACTACCTACAATGAGCAGTTCTTC. This sequence encodes CSVALPGTTYNEQFF.

J is TRBJ2-3 and V is TRBV2; 7 nucleotides align to TRBD1. The length of the CDR3 is 14 residues. The J segment lost 6 bases and the V segment lost 3 bases, leaving 6 bases of the junction unmatched. Germline-derived CDR1 and CDR2 are SNHLY and FYNNEI. The CDR3: CASSDPARGDTQYF. CDR3 DNA sequence: TGTGCCAGCAGTGATCCTGCCAGGGGGGATACGCAGTATTTT.

The genes are TRBV4-2 and TRBJ1-2; 7 bases match TRBD1. J was trimmed by 2 bases and V by 4 bases; bases with no gene match: 4. The CDR3 spans 14 residues. Germline V gene sequence: CDR1 LGHNA, CDR2 YNFKEQ. The CDR3 DNA sequence: TGTGCCAGCAGCCCGGGGGACAGCAACTATGGCTACACCTTC. Translating gives CASSPGDSNYGYTF.

The V call is TRBV5-1, the J call TRBJ2-1; 11 positions match TRBD2. The CDR3 has 18 amino acids. V dropped 0 bases and J dropped 0; count of bases not matched to a gene: 5. In germline, CDR1 is SGHRS, CDR2 YFSETQ. CDR3 residues: CASSLAGLAGGSYNEQFF. For the CDR3, the DNA is TGCGCCAGCAGCTTGGCCGGGCTAGCGGGGGGCTCCTACAATGAGCAGTTCTTC.

The rearrangement uses TRBV5-1 and TRBJ1-5; no clear D. This CDR3 spans 15 amino acids. V lost 4 bases and J 1 base, leaving 12 bases between the germline ends. CDR1 is SGHRS and CDR2 is YFSETQ in the germline V gene. The CDR3 sequence: CASSPIAGSNQPQHF. The CDR3 DNA reads TGCGCCAGCAGCCCGATCGCGGGGAGCAATCAGCCCCAGCATTTT.

The V and J genes are TRBV2 and TRBJ2-2; D is ambiguous. Germline CDR1 and CDR2: SNHLY and FYNNEI. The length of the CDR3 is 14 residues. V shed 7 bases and J shed 7 bases, with 16 bases lying between them. The DNA for the CDR3 is TGTGCCAGCACCGAATCCAGGATCAGCGGGGAGCTGTTTTTT. It is translated as CASTESRISGELFF.

The V and J genes are TRBV6-5 and TRBJ2-1; 11 bases match TRBD2. There are 13 residues in the CDR3. The V gene's germline CDR1 is MNHEY and CDR2 SVGAGI. The V segment lost 2 bases and the J segment 14 bases; nucleotides outside the gene matches: 5. CDR3 bases: TGTGCCAGCAGTTACCAAGGGACTAGCGGAAAGTTCTTC. Protein: CASSYQGTSGKFF.

The V call is TRBV28, the J call TRBJ2-7, with 12 bases that match TRBD2. The junction had 14 bases not matched to a gene; V was cut back by 5 bases and J by 6 bases. This CDR3 has 17 amino acids. From germline, CDR1 is MDHEN and CDR2 SYDVKM. In DNA, the CDR3 is TGTGCCAGCAGTAGCCCGGCCACTAGCGGGAGGTCTCGCGAGCAGTACTTC. This encodes CASSSPATSGRSREQYF.

The CDR3 DNA reads as TGTGCCAGTAGTATAGGGACCAGGGACTACGAGCAGTACTTC. This sequence encodes CASSIGTRDYEQYF. The chain links TRBV19 to TRBJ2-7; possibly TRBD1 for D (5 bases). V was cut by 1 base and J by 3 bases, with 10 bases left in between. The CDR3 has 14 amino acids. Per the germline V gene, CDR1 is LNHDA and CDR2 is SQIVND (reference sequence). Complete variable domain (other parts from reference TRBV19 and TRBJ2-7): DGGITQSPKYLFRKEGQNVTLSCEQNLNHDAMYWYRQDPGQGLRLIYYSQIVNDFQKGDIAEGYSVSREKKESFPLTVTSAQKNPTAFYLCASSIGTRDYEQYFGPGTRLTVT.